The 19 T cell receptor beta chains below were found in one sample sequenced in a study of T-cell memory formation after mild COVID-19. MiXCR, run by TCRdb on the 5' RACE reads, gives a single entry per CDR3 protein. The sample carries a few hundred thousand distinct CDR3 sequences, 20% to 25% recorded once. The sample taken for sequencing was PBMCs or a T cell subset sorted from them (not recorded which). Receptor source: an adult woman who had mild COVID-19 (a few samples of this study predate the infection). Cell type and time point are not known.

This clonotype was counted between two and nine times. The chain's CDR3 is CSASLDTAGNTIYF. The CDR3 DNA reads as TGCAGTGCTAGTTTGGACACGGCGGGAAACACCATATATTTT. V gene TRBV20-1 combines with J gene TRBJ1-3, with D possibly matching TRBD1 (5 bases). The CDR3 has 14 amino acids. Germline CDR1 DFQATT, CDR2 SNEGSKA (reference sequence). The V end was cut by 3 bases, the J end by 4 bases, with 13 bases between.

The CDR3 spells CASSLGTETSEQFF. Here the CDR3 DNA reads TGTGCCAGCAGTTTAGGGACTGAGACCTCTGAGCAGTTCTTC. V is TRBV12-3 or TRBV12-4 and J is TRBJ2-1; D is perhaps TRBD2 (5 bases). There are 14 residues in the CDR3. V was shortened by 1 base and J by 9 bases, with 13 bases between the two germline ends.

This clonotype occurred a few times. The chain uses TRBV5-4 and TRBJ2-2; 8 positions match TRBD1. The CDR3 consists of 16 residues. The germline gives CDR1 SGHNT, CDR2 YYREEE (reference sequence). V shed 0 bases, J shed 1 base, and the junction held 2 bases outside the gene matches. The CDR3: CASSLAGTGNTGELFF. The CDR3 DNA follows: TGTGCCAGCAGCTTGGCGGGGACAGGGAACACCGGGGAGCTGTTTTTT.

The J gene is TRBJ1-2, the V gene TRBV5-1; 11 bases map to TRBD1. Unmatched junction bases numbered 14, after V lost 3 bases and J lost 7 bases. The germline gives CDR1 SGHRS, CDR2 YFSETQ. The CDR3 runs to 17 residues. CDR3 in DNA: TGCGCCAGCAGCTCGCTTGGAGGGACAGGGGGAGAGGCTGGCTACACCTTC. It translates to CASSSLGGTGGEAGYTF.

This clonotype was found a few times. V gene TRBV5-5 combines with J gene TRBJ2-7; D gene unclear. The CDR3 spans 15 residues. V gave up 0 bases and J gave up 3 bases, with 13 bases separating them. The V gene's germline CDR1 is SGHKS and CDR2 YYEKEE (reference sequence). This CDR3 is CASSLVPPSSYEQYF. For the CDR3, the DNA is TGTGCCAGCAGCTTGGTTCCGCCTTCCAGCTACGAGCAGTACTTC.

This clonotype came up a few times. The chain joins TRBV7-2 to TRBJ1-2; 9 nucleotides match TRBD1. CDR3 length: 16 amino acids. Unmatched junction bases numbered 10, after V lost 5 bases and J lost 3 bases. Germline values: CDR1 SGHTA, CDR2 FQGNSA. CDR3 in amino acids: CASSPRTGVLYYGYTF. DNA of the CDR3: TGTGCCAGCAGCCCCCGGACAGGGGTTTTGTACTATGGCTACACCTTC. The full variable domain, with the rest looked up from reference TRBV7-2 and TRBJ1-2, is GAGVSQSPSNKVTEKGKDVELRCDPISGHTALYWYRQSLGQGLEFLIYFQGNSAPDKSGLPSDRFSAERTGGSVSTLTIQRTQQEDSAVYLCASSPRTGVLYYGYTFGSGTRLTVV.

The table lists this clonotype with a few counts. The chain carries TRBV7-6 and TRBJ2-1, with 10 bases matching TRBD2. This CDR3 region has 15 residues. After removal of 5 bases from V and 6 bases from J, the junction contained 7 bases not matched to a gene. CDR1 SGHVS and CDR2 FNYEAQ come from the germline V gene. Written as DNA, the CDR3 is TGTGCCAGCAGCCAGAGCGGGGGGGGAGTCAATGAGCAGTTCTTC. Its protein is CASSQSGGGVNEQFF.

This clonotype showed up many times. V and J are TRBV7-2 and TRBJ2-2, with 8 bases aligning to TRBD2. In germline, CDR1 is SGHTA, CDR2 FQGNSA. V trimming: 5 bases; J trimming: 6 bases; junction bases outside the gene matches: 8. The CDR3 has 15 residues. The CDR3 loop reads CASSPNPGLAGELFF. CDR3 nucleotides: TGTGCCAGCAGCCCCAATCCGGGACTAGCCGGGGAGCTGTTTTTT.

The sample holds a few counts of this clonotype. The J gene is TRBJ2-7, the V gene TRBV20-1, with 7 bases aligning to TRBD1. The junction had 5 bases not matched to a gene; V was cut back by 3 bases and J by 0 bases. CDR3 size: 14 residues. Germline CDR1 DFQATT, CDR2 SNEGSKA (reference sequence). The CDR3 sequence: CSASGTAISYEQYF. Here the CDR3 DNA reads TGCAGTGCTAGCGGGACAGCCATCTCCTACGAGCAGTACTTC.

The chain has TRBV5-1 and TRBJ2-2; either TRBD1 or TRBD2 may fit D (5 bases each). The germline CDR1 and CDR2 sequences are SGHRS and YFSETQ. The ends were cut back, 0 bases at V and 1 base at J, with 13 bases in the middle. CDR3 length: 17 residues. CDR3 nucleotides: TGCGCCAGCAGCTTGGTACCCGGGACGGGGAACACCGGGGAGCTGTTTTTT. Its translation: CASSLVPGTGNTGELFF.

Here the CDR3 reads CASSLGTRGSQETQYF. CDR3 nucleotides: TGTGCCAGCAGCTTAGGAACTAGGGGGAGCCAAGAGACCCAGTACTTC. This chain connects TRBV11-2 to TRBJ2-5, with D possibly being TRBD1 (6 bases). Germline CDR1 SGHAT, CDR2 FQNNGV. The CDR3 extends over 16 amino acids. Trimming removed 1 base at V and 1 base at J, with 13 bases between.

The CDR3 DNA follows: TGTGCCAGCAACCGGGGGGCTGACACCGGGGAGCTGTTTTTT. Its translation: CASNRGADTGELFF. The chain recombines TRBV6-5 with TRBJ2-2; D is possibly TRBD2 (7 bases). The CDR3 has 14 amino acids. Trimming took 7 bases from V and 3 from J, leaving 12 bases between them. Germline-derived CDR1 and CDR2 are MNHEY and SVGAGI.

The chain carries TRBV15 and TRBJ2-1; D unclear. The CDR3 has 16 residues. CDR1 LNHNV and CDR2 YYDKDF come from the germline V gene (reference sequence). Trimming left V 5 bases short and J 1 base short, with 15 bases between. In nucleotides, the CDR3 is TGTGCCACCAGCCCTTCGCCAGTAGTGTCCTACAATGAGCAGTTCTTC. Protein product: CATSPSPVVSYNEQFF. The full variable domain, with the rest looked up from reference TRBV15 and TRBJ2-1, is DAMVIQNPRYQVTQFGKPVTLSCSQTLNHNVMYWYQQKSSQAPKLLFHYYDKDFNNEADTPDNFQSRRPNTSFCFLDIRSPGLGDTAMYLCATSPSPVVSYNEQFFGPGTRLTVL.

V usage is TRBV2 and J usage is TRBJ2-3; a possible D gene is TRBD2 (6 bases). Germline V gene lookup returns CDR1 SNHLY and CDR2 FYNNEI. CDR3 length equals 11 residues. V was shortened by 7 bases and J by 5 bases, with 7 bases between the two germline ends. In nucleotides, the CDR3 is TGTGCCAGCAAGCGGGTAGATACGCAGTATTTT. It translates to CASKRVDTQYF.

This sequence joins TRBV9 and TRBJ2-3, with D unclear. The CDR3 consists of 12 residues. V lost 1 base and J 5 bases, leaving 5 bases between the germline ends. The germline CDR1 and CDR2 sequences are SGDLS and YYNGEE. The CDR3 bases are TGTGCCAGCAGCGTACTAGGAGATACGCAGTATTTT. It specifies CASSVLGDTQYF.

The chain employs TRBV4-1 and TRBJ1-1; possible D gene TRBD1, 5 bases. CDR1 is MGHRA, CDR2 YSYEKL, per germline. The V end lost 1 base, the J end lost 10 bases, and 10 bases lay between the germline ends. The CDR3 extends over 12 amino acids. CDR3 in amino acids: CASSQGGVGAFF. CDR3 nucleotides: TGCGCCAGCAGCCAAGGGGGGGTTGGAGCTTTCTTT.

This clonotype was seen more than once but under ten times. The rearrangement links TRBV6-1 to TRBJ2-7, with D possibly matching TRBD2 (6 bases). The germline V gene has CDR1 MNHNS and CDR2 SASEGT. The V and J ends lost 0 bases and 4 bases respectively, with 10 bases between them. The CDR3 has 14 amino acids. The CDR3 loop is CASSEAAGRYEQYF. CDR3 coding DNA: TGTGCCAGCAGTGAAGCCGCAGGGAGGTACGAGCAGTACTTC.

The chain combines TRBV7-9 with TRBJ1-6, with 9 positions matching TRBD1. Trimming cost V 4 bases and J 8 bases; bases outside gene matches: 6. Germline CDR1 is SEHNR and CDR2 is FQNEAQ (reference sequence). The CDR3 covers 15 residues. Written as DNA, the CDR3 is TGTGCCAGCAGCTCCCCGCGGGACAGGGATTCACCCCTCCACTTT. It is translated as CASSSPRDRDSPLHF.

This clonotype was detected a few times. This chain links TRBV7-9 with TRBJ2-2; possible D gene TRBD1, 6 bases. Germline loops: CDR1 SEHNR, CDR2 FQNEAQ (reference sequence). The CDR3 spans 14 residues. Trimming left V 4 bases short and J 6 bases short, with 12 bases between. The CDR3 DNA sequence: TGTGCCAGCAGCTCCACACAGGGTCCCGGGGAGCTGTTTTTT. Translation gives CASSSTQGPGELFF.